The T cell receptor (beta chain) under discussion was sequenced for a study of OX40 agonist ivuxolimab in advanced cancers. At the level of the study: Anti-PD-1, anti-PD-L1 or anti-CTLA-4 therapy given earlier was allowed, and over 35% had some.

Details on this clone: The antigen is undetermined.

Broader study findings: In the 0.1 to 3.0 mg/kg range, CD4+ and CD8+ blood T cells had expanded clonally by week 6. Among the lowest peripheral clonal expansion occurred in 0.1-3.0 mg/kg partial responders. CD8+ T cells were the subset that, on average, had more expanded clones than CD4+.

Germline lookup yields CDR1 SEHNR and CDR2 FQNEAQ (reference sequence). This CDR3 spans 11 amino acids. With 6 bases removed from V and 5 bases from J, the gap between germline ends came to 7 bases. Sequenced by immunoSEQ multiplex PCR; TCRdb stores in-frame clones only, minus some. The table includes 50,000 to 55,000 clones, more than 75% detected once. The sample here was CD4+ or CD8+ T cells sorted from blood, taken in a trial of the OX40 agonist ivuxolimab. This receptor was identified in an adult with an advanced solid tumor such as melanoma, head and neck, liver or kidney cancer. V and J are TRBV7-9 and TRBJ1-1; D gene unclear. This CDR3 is CASSLITEAFF. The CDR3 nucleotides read TGTGCCAGCAGTCTTATTACTGAAGCTTTCTTT.